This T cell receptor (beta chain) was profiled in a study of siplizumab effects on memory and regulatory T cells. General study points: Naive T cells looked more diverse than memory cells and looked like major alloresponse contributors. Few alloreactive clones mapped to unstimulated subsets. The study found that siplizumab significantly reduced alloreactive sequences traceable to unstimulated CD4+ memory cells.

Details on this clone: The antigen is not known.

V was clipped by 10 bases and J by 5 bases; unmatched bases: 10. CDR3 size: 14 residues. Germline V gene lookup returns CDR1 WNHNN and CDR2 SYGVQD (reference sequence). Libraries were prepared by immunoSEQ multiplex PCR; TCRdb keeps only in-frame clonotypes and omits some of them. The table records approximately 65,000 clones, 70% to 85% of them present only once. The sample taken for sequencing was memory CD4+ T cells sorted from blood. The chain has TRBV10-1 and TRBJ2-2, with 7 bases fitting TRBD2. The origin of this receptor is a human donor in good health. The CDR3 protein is CANLPGEGTGELFF. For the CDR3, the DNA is TGCGCCAACCTTCCTGGGGAGGGGACCGGGGAGCTGTTTTTT.